The clone carrying this T cell receptor (beta chain) was observed a handful of times. This CDR3 contains 15 residues. The germline gives CDR1 ENHRY, CDR2 SYGVKD. Trimming cost V 5 bases and J 3 bases; bases outside gene matches: 4. This record belongs to a study of blood T cell repertoires in COVID-19. Repertoires were generated with immunoSEQ multiplex PCR, while TCRdb's copy carries only in-frame clones and drops some. The table records 85,000 to 100,000 clones, 85% of them present only once. This chain links TRBV10-3 with TRBJ1-2; 12 bases align to TRBD1. The clonotype was recovered from a man between 60 and 75 years old with acute or convalescent COVID-19. The sequenced sample was peripheral blood. CDR3 region: CAISSRDRGHYGYTF. CDR3 in DNA: TGTGCCATCAGTTCCCGGGACAGGGGGCACTATGGCTACACCTTC.